This T cell receptor (beta chain) was identified during a study of control samples from healthy donors and cancer patients (dated by TCRdb to the early 2020s). Details on this clone: Its antigen remains unidentified. Base-call qualities are not available, and no considerably larger clone is one nucleotide away.

Its CDR3 holds 19 amino acids, cysteine through phenylalanine. The only DNA kept is the CDR3, 57 bases in frame from the first base. CDR1 and CDR2 (SEHNR, FQNEAQ) derive from the germline V gene (reference sequence). V is trimmed back by 5 bases and J by 1 base, and the junction contains 15 bases that no gene match accounts for. Preparation of the library involved the immunoSEQ multiplex PCR assay. The immuneACCESS repertoire file appears here via TCRdb, limited to in-frame rearrangements. These files lack a portion of the clones; in checked studies, under half of the deficit traces to unresolved V genes, and the cause of the others is not known. Present in this sample are some 41,000 clones, around 87% of which were seen just once. The ten most abundant clones make up 10% of the sample.

Sequenced: PBMCs. The chain was built from TRBV7-9 and TRBJ2-1; 9 nucleotides in the junction match TRBD2. The TCR sequence derives from a woman aged 55-69 years with lung cancer. The nucleotide sequence is given as TGTGCCAGCAGCCTTCCCCGTCGGGAGCGGGGGGTTTCCTACAATGAGCAGTTCTTC. Translated, it gives CASSLPRRERGVSYNEQFF. The entire variable domain, with the stretches around the CDR3 drawn from the reference TRBV7-9 and TRBJ2-1 proteins, is DTGVSQNPRHKITKRGQNVTFRCDPISEHNRLYWYRQTLGQGPEFLTYFQNEAQLEKSRLLSDRFSAERPKGSFSTLEIQRTEQGDSAMYLCASSLPRRERGVSYNEQFFGPGTRLTVL.